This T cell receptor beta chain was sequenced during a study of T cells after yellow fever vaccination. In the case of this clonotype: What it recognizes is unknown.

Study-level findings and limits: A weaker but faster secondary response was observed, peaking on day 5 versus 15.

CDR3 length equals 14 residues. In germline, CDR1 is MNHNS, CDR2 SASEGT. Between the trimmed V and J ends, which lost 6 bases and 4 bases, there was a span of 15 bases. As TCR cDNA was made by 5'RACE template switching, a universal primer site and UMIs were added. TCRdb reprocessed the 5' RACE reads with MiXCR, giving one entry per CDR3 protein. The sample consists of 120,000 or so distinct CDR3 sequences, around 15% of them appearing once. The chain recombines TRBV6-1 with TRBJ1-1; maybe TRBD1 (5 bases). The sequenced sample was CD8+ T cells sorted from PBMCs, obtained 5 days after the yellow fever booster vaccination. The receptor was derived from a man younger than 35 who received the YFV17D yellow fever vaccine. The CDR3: CASSQPGRSTEAFF. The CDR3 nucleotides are TGTGCCAGCAGCCAGCCGGGACGAAGCACTGAAGCTTTCTTT.